This T cell receptor (beta chain) was sequenced for a study of shared clonotypes between healthy human individuals. This clone occurred once. Authors' data handling: As immunoSEQ supplied junction-only sequences (without quality scores), filtering differed. The data were produced by immunoSEQ multiplex PCR, yet TCRdb's version contains in-frame clones alone and is incomplete. D and trimming were read from the DNA, whereas the V and J calls and clone size are those reported in that table. Of roughly 1 million clones listed, about 74% were seen once; the top ten hold about 1.5%. Unmatched junction bases numbered 8, after V lost 6 bases and J lost 5 bases. This CDR3 has 14 amino acids. Germline V lookup: CDR1 MNHEY, CDR2 SVGAGI.

The sequenced sample was memory CD4+ T cells sorted from blood. Subset denoted: CD45RA-negative fraction. This clonotype was obtained from a man aged 18 to 35 in good health. This chain joins TRBV6-5 and TRBJ2-3; 7 bases are shared with TRBD2. The CDR3 loop reads CASSPGRVQDTQYF. The CDR3 DNA is TGTGCCAGCAGCCCGGGGAGGGTCCAAGATACGCAGTATTTT.